This TCR beta chain was captured in a study of spatial heterogeneity in lung cancer. The time point: blood at routine non-recurrence follow-up after resection. TCRdb re-called the 5' RACE reads through MiXCR, storing one row per CDR3 protein. The sample contains about 16,000 distinct CDR3 sequences, 5.5% to 7% of which appear only once. The V segment lost 4 bases and the J segment 4 bases; nucleotides outside the gene matches: 3. The CDR3 has 15 amino acids. The germline V gene encodes CDR1 SGHVS and CDR2 FQNEAQ. The chain combines TRBV7-8 with TRBJ2-1; 11 bases line up with TRBD1. The sequencing used PBMCs, collected at follow-up. This TCR was recovered from a male donor with early-stage non-small cell lung cancer. CDR3 in amino acids: CASSSRDRGYNEQFF. CDR3 nucleotides: TGTGCCAGCAGCTCGCGGGACAGGGGGTACAATGAGCAGTTCTTC. Full variable domain (missing parts from reference TRBV7-8 and TRBJ2-1): GAGVSQSPRYKVAKRGQDVALRCDPISGHVSLFWYQQALGQGPEFLTYFQNEAQLDKSGLPSDRFFAERPEGSVSTLKIQRTQQEDSAVYLCASSSRDRGYNEQFFGPGTRLTVL.